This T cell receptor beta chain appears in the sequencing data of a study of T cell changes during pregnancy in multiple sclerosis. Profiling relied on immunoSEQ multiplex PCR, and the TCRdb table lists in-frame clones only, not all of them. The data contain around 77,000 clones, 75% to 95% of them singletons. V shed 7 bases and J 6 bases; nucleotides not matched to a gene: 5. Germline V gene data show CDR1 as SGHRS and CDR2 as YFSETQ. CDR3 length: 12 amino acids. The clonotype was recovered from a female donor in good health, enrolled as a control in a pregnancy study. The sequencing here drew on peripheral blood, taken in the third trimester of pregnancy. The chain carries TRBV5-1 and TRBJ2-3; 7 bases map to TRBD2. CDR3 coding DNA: TGCGCCAGCGGCCTCGGGAGGGATACGCAGTATTTT. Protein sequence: CASGLGRDTQYF.